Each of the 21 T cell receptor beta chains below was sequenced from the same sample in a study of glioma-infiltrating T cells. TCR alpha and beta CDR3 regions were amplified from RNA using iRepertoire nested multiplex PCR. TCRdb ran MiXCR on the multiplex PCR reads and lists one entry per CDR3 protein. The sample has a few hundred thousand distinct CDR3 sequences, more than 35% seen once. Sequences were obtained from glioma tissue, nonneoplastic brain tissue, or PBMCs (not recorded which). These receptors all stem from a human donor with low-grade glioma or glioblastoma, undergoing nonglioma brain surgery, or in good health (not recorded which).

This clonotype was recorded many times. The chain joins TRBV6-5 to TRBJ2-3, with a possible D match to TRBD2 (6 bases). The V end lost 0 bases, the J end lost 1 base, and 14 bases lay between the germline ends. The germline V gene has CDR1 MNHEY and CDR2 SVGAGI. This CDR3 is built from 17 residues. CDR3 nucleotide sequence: TGTGCCAGCAGTTACTCTCGGCCTAGCGAAGGCACAGATACGCAGTATTTT. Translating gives CASSYSRPSEGTDTQYF.

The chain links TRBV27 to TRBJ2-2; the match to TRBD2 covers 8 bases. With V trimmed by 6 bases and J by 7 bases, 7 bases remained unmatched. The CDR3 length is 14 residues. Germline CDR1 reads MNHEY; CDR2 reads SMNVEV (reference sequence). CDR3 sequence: CASRGLAEGGELFF. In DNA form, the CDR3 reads TGTGCCAGCAGAGGACTAGCTGAAGGCGGGGAGCTGTTTTTT.

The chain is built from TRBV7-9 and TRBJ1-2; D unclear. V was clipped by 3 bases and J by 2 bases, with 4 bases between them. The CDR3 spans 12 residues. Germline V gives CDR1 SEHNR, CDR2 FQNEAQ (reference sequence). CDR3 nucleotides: TGTGCCAGCAGCTTTGAGAACTATGGCTACACCTTC. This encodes CASSFENYGYTF.

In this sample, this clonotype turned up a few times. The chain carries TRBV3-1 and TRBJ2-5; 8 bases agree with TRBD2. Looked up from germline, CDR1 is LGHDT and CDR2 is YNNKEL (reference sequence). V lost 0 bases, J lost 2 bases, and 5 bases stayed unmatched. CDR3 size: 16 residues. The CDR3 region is CASSQDASGWQETQYF. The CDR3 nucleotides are TGTGCCAGCAGCCAAGATGCTAGCGGGTGGCAAGAGACCCAGTACTTC.

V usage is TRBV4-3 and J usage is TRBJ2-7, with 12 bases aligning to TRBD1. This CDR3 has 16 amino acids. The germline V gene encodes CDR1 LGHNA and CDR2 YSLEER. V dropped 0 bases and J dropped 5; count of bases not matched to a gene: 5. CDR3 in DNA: TGCGCCAGCAGCCAAGACGGGGACAGGGGGCTTGACGAGCAGTACTTC. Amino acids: CASSQDGDRGLDEQYF.

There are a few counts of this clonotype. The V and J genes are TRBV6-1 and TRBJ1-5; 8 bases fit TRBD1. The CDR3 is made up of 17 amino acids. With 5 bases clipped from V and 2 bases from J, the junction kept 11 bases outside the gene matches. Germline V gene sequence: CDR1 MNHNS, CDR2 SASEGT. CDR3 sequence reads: CASSQGGPGGRNQPQHF. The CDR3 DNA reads TGTGCCAGCAGTCAGGGGGGCCCAGGGGGCCGCAATCAGCCCCAGCATTTT.

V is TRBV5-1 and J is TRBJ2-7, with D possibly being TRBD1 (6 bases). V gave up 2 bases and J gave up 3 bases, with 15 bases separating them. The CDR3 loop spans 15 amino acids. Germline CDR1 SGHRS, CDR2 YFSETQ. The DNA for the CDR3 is TGCGCCAGCAGCTTCGGAGACAGGTTAAGCTACGAGCAGTACTTC. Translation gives CASSFGDRLSYEQYF.

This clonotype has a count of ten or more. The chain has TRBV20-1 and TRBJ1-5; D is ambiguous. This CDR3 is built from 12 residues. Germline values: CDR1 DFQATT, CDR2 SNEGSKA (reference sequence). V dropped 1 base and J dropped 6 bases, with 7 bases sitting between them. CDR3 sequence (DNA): TGCAGTGCTAGAGTCGGCGGTCAGCCCCAGCATTTT. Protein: CSARVGGQPQHF.

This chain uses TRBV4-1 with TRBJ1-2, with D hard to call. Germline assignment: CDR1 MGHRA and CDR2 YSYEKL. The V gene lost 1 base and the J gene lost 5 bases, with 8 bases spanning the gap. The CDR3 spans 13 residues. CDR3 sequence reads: CASSQGDPYGYTF. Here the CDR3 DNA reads TGCGCCAGCAGCCAAGGAGACCCGTATGGCTACACCTTC.

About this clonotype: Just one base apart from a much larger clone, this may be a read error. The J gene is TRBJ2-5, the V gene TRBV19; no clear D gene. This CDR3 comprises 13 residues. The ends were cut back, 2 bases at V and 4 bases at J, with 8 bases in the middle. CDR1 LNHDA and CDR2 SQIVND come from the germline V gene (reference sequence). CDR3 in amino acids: CASSILKGETQYF. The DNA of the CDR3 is TGTGCCAGTAGTATATTGAAAGGAGAGACCCAGTACTTC.

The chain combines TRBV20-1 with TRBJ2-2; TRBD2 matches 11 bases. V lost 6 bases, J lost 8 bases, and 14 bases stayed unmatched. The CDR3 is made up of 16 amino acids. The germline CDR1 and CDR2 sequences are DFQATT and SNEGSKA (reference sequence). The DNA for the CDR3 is TGCAGTGCCTCGATTACTAGCGGGGGCCCTTCTGGGGAGCTGTTTTTT. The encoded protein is CSASITSGGPSGELFF.

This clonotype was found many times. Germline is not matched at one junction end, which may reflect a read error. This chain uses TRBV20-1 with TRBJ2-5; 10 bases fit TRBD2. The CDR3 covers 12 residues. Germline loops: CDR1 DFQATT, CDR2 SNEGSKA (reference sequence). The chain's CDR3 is CSASWTSGRGNF. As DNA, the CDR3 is TGCAGTGCTAGCTGGACTAGCGGCCGCGGGAACTTC.

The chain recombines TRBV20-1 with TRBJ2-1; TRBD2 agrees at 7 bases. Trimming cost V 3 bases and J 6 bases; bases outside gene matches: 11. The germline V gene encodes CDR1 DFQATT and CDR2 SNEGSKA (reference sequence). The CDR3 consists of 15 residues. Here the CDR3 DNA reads TGCAGTGCTAGGGATACTAGCGTGAGGGGCAATGAGCAGTTCTTC. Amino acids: CSARDTSVRGNEQFF.

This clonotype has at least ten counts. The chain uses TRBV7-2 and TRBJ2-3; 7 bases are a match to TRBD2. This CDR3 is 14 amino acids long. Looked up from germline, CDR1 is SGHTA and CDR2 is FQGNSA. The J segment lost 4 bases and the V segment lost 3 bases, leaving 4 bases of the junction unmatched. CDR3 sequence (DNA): TGTGCCAGCAGCTTGGGGAGGGGCCCAGATACGCAGTATTTT. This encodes CASSLGRGPDTQYF.

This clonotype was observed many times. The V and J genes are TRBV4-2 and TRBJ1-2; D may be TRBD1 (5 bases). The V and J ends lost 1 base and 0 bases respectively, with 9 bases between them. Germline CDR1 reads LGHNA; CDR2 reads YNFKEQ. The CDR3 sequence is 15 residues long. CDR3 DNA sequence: TGTGCCAGCAGCCAAGGACAGTTAGCTAACTATGGCTACACCTTC. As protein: CASSQGQLANYGYTF.

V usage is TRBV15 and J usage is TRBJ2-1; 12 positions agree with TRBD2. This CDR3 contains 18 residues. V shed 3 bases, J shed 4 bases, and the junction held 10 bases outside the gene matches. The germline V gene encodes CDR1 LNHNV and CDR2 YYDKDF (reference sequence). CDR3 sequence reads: CATSSALGLAGLYNEQFF. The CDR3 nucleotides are TGTGCCACCAGCAGTGCCCTGGGACTAGCGGGCCTTTACAATGAGCAGTTCTTC.

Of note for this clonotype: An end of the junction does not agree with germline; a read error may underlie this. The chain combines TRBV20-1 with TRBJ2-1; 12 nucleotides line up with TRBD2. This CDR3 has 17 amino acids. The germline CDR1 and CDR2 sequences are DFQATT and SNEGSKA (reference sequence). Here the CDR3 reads CSVKASGRAGPYNEQLF. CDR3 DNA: TGCAGTGTTAAGGCTAGCGGGAGGGCCGGACCCTACAATGAGCAGTTATTC.

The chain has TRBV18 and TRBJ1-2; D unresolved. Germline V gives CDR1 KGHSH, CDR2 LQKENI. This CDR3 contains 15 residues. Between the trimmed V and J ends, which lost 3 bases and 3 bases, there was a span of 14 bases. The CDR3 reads CASSPSTTDDYGYTF. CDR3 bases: TGTGCCAGCTCACCCTCGACCACCGACGACTATGGCTACACCTTC.

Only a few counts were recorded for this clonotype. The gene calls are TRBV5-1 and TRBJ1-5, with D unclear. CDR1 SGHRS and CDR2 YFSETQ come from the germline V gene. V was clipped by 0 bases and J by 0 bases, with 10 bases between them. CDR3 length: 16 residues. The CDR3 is CASSLGVADSNQPQHF. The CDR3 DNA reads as TGCGCCAGCAGCTTGGGAGTGGCGGATAGCAATCAGCCCCAGCATTTT.

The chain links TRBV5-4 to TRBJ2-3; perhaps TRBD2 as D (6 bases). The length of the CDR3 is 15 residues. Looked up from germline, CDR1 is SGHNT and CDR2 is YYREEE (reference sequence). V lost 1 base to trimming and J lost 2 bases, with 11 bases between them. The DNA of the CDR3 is TGTGCCAGCAGCTTGTACGGGAGTCCCACAGATACGCAGTATTTT. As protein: CASSLYGSPTDTQYF.

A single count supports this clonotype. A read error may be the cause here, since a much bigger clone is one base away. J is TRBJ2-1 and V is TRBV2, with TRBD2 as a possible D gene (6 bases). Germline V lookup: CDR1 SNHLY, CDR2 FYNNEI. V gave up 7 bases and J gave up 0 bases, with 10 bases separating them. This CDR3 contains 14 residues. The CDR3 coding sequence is TGTGCCAGCATGGGGACTGTCTCCTACAATGAGCAGTTCTTC. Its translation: CASMGTVSYNEQFF.